The 11 T cell receptor beta chains below all came from one sample that was sequenced in a study of shared clonotypes between healthy human individuals. The protocol was immunoSEQ multiplex PCR, while the TCRdb copy is restricted to in-frame clones and leaves out a portion. The data contain some 2,100,000 clones, under 97% of them singletons. The sample was naive CD4+ T cells sorted from blood. Subset given: CD45RA+ positively selected. These receptors all stem from a man aged 18 to 29 in good health.

This clone was picked up one time. The CDR3 loop is CASSEALKGGSSSTDTQYF. CDR3 bases: TGTGCCAGCAGTGAAGCCCTTAAAGGGGGCTCCTCTAGCACAGATACGCAGTATTTT. V and J are TRBV2 and TRBJ2-3; 7 bases line up with TRBD1. The length of the CDR3 is 19 residues. The germline gives CDR1 SNHLY, CDR2 FYNNEI. J lost 0 bases, V lost 0 bases, and 12 bases had no gene match.

The rearrangement joins TRBV7-9 to TRBJ1-6; D call uncertain. V gave up 7 bases and J gave up 0 bases, with 13 bases separating them. CDR1 is SEHNR and CDR2 is FQNEAQ in the germline V gene (reference sequence). The CDR3 totals 16 residues. For the CDR3, the DNA is TGTGCCAGCACGGAGAGAACCAGCTCCTATAATTCACCCCTCCACTTT. Translation: CASTERTSSYNSPLHF.

The chain combines TRBV5-1 with TRBJ2-3; D not resolved. CDR3 length: 15 residues. Trimming removed 2 bases from V and 6 bases from J, with 16 bases in between. Germline V gene lookup returns CDR1 SGHRS and CDR2 YFSETQ. The CDR3 protein is CASSFGRQRSDTQYF. DNA for the CDR3: TGCGCCAGCAGCTTTGGACGGCAACGGTCTGATACGCAGTATTTT.

This chain's CDR3 is CAWSISGTGVWGRLVSGNTIYF. CDR3 DNA sequence: TGTGCCTGGAGTATCTCCGGGACAGGTGTATGGGGGCGTTTGGTCTCTGGAAACACCATATATTTT. This chain connects TRBV30 to TRBJ1-3; 8 nucleotides match TRBD1. The germline V gene has CDR1 GTSNPN and CDR2 SVGIG (reference sequence). The V gene end was trimmed by 2 bases and the J gene end by 0 bases; junction bases not matched to a gene: 24. CDR3 size: 22 residues.

The V and J genes are TRBV4-1 and TRBJ2-1; D remains unclear. CDR3 size: 14 residues. The germline V gene encodes CDR1 MGHRA and CDR2 YSYEKL. Trimming left V 2 bases short and J 7 bases short, with 12 bases between. The CDR3 DNA follows: TGCGCCAGCAGCCAATTCCTTTCCGCAAATGAGCAGTTCTTC. This translates into CASSQFLSANEQFF.

Regarding this clone: Germline and junction disagree at one end, which may indicate a read error. The rearrangement uses TRBV4-1 and TRBJ2-5; D unresolved. In germline, CDR1 is MGHRA, CDR2 YSYEKL. The length of the CDR3 is 15 residues. The CDR3 DNA reads as TGCGCCAGCAGCCAAGAGGCTGGTCTCCCACTGGCGTTGGACTTC. Protein product: CASSQEAGLPLALDF.

Only one count was recorded for this clone. J is TRBJ1-5 and V is TRBV6-5; D is ambiguous. Germline loops: CDR1 MNHEY, CDR2 SVGAGI. With 0 bases removed from V and 5 bases from J, the gap between germline ends came to 8 bases. The CDR3 sequence is 14 residues long. The CDR3 nucleotides read TGTGCCAGCAGTTACTCGTCGGTCTATCAGCCCCAGCATTTT. This codes for CASSYSSVYQPQHF.

The rearrangement joins TRBV21-1 to TRBJ1-1. TRBV21-1 is flagged as a pseudogene. The CDR3 spans 15 residues. The CDR3 nucleotides are TGTGCCAGCAGCCCCAGCCCCTGTCTGAACACTGAAGCTTTCTTT. This codes for CASSPSPCLNTEAFF.

The chain combines TRBV6-1 with TRBJ1-1; D gene uncertain. V dropped 4 bases and J dropped 9 bases, with 9 bases sitting between them. Germline loops: CDR1 MNHNS, CDR2 SASEGT. The CDR3 sequence is 11 residues long. CDR3 region: CASSAPRKAFF. The DNA for the CDR3 is TGTGCCAGCAGTGCCCCCCGGAAAGCTTTCTTT.

The chain carries TRBV25-1 and TRBJ2-2; TRBD1 aligns across 7 bases. V dropped 2 bases and J dropped 1; count of bases not matched to a gene: 4. The CDR3 spans 16 residues. The germline V gene has CDR1 MGHDK and CDR2 SYGVNS. CDR3 sequence: CASSETGVMNTGELFF. The DNA of the CDR3 is TGTGCCAGCAGTGAAACAGGGGTGATGAACACCGGGGAGCTGTTTTTT.

This chain connects TRBV6-6 to TRBJ1-3; possible D gene TRBD1, 5 bases. This CDR3 comprises 12 residues. The germline gives CDR1 MNHNY, CDR2 SVGAGI (reference sequence). The V and J ends lost 4 bases and 8 bases respectively, with 9 bases between them. CDR3 sequence reads: CASSSLGDTIYF. In nucleotides, the CDR3 is TGTGCCAGCAGTTCACTGGGGGACACCATATATTTT.